The 32 T cell receptor beta chains presented below share a single source sample, sequenced in a study of blood T cells in healthy people across ages. Primers used in a second PCR of roughly 6 to 12 cycles were a sample-barcoded 5' primer and a J-beta primer mix. TCRdb re-analysed the 5' RACE reads in MiXCR, keeping a single row per CDR3 protein. There are about 380,000 distinct CDR3 sequences in the sample; approximately 51% occur only once, and about 54% lies in the top ten. The sample comprised blood. All receptors derive from a man between 60 and 70 years old in good health.

J is TRBJ2-1 and V is TRBV5-1, with 7 bases aligning to TRBD2. V trimming: 0 bases; J trimming: 9 bases; junction bases outside the gene matches: 12. CDR1 and CDR2 from the germline V gene are SGHRS and YFSETQ. The CDR3 has 16 residues. The CDR3 region is CASSLEAGAILGEQFF. The CDR3 coding sequence is TGCGCCAGCAGCTTGGAGGCGGGAGCAATTTTGGGTGAGCAGTTCTTC.

The chain combines TRBV29-1 with TRBJ1-1; perhaps TRBD1 as D (5 bases). Germline CDR1 reads SQVTM; CDR2 reads ANQGSEA. Trimming cost V 1 base and J 0 bases, with 12 bases left between them. CDR3 size: 15 residues. The CDR3 protein is CSVEGNRILNTEAFF. The CDR3 coding sequence is TGCAGCGTTGAAGGGAACAGGATCTTGAACACTGAAGCTTTCTTT.

In this sample, this clonotype turned up a few times. J is TRBJ2-2 and V is TRBV25-1; no clear D. The CDR3 totals 14 residues. V lost 3 bases and J 1 base, leaving 6 bases between the germline ends. Germline assignment: CDR1 MGHDK and CDR2 SYGVNS. The CDR3 loop reads CASSDIGNTGELFF. CDR3 DNA sequence: TGTGCCAGCAGTGATATAGGGAACACCGGGGAGCTGTTTTTT.

V usage is TRBV29-1 and J usage is TRBJ2-5; 7 bases map to TRBD1. The CDR3 length is 12 residues. Germline V gives CDR1 SQVTM, CDR2 ANQGSEA. V was clipped by 6 bases and J by 1 base; unmatched bases: 2. The CDR3 sequence is CSVGDSQETQYF. CDR3 sequence (DNA): TGCAGCGTCGGGGACAGCCAAGAGACCCAGTACTTC.

The chain recombines TRBV12-3 or TRBV12-4 with TRBJ1-2, with D tentatively TRBD1 (5 bases). The V and J ends lost 5 bases and 2 bases respectively, with 12 bases between them. The CDR3 contains 14 residues. The CDR3 DNA reads TGTGCCAGCAGTGGGGGTCCAACAAACTATGGCTACACCTTC. Amino acids: CASSGGPTNYGYTF.

V and J are TRBV5-1 and TRBJ2-2; 7 bases are shared with TRBD1. The CDR3 loop spans 16 amino acids. Germline values: CDR1 SGHRS, CDR2 YFSETQ. J was trimmed by 8 bases and V by 5 bases; bases with no gene match: 15. For the CDR3, the DNA is TGCGCCAGCAGATCGTCCACAGGGGTACTTGCTGGGGAGCTGTTTTTT. Its protein product is CASRSSTGVLAGELFF.

This clonotype was observed a single time. The V and J genes are TRBV2 and TRBJ2-5; no clear D gene. Trimming pared 1 base from V and 3 bases from J, leaving 12 bases between. The germline V gene encodes CDR1 SNHLY and CDR2 FYNNEI. The CDR3 has 15 amino acids. The DNA for the CDR3 is TGTGCCAGCAGTGAAGAACTGGTCCTTAAAGAGACCCAGTACTTC. Protein sequence: CASSEELVLKETQYF.

This chain joins TRBV30 and TRBJ1-2; D gene uncertain. Trimming stripped 5 bases from V and 5 bases from J, with 9 bases between. The CDR3 covers 11 residues. The germline V gene encodes CDR1 GTSNPN and CDR2 SVGIG (reference sequence). The CDR3 is CAWLRRYGYTF. The CDR3 coding sequence is TGTGCCTGGTTGAGGCGGTATGGCTACACCTTC.

The table lists this clonotype with a few counts. This rearrangement joins TRBV27 to TRBJ2-1, with D perhaps assigned TRBD1 or TRBD2 (5 bases each). The V end was cut by 5 bases, the J end by 0 bases, with 14 bases between. Germline loops: CDR1 MNHEY, CDR2 SMNVEV (reference sequence). The CDR3 consists of 16 residues. The CDR3, as DNA: TGTGCCAGCAGTAAATCCACTGGGGGCTCCTACAATGAGCAGTTCTTC. Its translation: CASSKSTGGSYNEQFF.

The V gene is TRBV12-3 or TRBV12-4, the J gene TRBJ2-4; D gene unclear. The length of the CDR3 is 16 residues. The germline V and J ends were trimmed by 5 bases and 0 bases, with 14 bases remaining between them. The CDR3 nucleotides are TGTGCCAGCAGTCCACACACGGAACTAGCCAAAAACATTCAGTACTTC. As protein: CASSPHTELAKNIQYF.

This clonotype has ten or more counts. The rearrangement uses TRBV29-1 and TRBJ2-3; D uncertain. V lost 4 bases, J lost 6 bases, and 8 bases lay in between. The CDR3 length is 11 residues. The V gene's germline CDR1 is SQVTM and CDR2 ANQGSEA. CDR3 in DNA: TGCAGCGTTGGCCTGGCCGATACGCAGTATTTT. This gives the protein CSVGLADTQYF.

This rearrangement joins TRBV28 to TRBJ2-7; D is uncertain. The ends were cut back, 7 bases at V and 7 bases at J, with 14 bases in the middle. The CDR3 runs 12 residues. CDR1 MDHEN and CDR2 SYDVKM come from the germline V gene. The CDR3 spells CASKEVSREQYF. As DNA, the CDR3 is TGTGCCAGCAAAGAAGTGTCTCGTGAGCAGTACTTC.

A few counts support this clonotype. The V call is TRBV18, the J call TRBJ1-2; D not resolved. Trimming pared 2 bases from V and 2 bases from J, leaving 6 bases between. The CDR3 has 13 amino acids. Germline CDR1 and CDR2: KGHSH and LQKENI. The CDR3 region is CASSPGINYGYTF. CDR3 coding DNA: TGTGCCAGCTCACCAGGCATAAACTATGGCTACACCTTC.

The J gene is TRBJ2-5, the V gene TRBV12-3 or TRBV12-4; D is unresolved. V lost 6 bases, J lost 2 bases, and 10 bases lay in between. The CDR3 sequence is 13 residues long. CDR3 amino acids: CASRPRVQETQYF. The DNA of the CDR3 is TGTGCCAGCAGACCCCGGGTTCAAGAGACCCAGTACTTC.

The chain links TRBV7-9 to TRBJ2-7, with TRBD1 as a possible D gene (7 bases). Germline V gene lookup returns CDR1 SEHNR and CDR2 FQNEAQ (reference sequence). Deletions cut 5 bases from V and 4 bases from J, with 21 bases between. The CDR3 is 16 amino acids. The CDR3: CASSPQEGQTLYEQYF. CDR3 DNA: TGTGCCAGCAGCCCCCAGGAGGGACAGACCTTATACGAGCAGTACTTC.

The chain uses TRBV11-2 and TRBJ2-3, with 10 bases that match TRBD2. The germline V gene has CDR1 SGHAT and CDR2 FQNNGV. The CDR3 covers 16 residues. Trimming took 5 bases from V and 4 from J; bases not matched to a gene: 9. The CDR3 coding sequence is TGTGCCAGCAGCACAACAGCGGGAGGGAGGGCAGATACGCAGTATTTT. Its translation: CASSTTAGGRADTQYF.

Comments on this clonotype: One end of the junction does not line up with germline, which may come from a read error. This chain connects TRBV12-3 or TRBV12-4 to TRBJ1-6; TRBD1 agrees at 8 bases. This CDR3 has 16 amino acids. This chain's CDR3 is CASSYLWTGQNSPLHF. The DNA of the CDR3 is TGTGCCAGCAGTTACCTCTGGACAGGGCAAAATTCGCCCCTCCACTTT.

The chain uses TRBV7-8 and TRBJ2-5; D might be TRBD1 or TRBD2, each matching 5 bases. Germline values: CDR1 SGHVS, CDR2 FQNEAQ. CDR3 length: 16 amino acids. V shed 5 bases and J shed 1 base, with 17 bases lying between them. This chain's CDR3 is CASSLWDPSSQETQYF. The CDR3 nucleotides read TGTGCCAGCAGCCTATGGGACCCCAGTAGCCAAGAGACCCAGTACTTC.

This clonotype was observed a single time. This chain joins TRBV7-9 and TRBJ1-2; 8 positions agree with TRBD1. This CDR3 spans 15 amino acids. In germline, CDR1 is SEHNR, CDR2 FQNEAQ (reference sequence). The trim removed 5 bases at V and 2 bases at J, leaving 7 bases unmatched. The DNA for the CDR3 is TGTGCCAGCAGCCTCCAGGGGGCGGGCAACTATGGCTACACCTTC. It translates to CASSLQGAGNYGYTF.

V gene TRBV10-3 combines with J gene TRBJ2-5; 8 bases fit TRBD2. CDR1 is ENHRY and CDR2 is SYGVKD in the germline V gene. The V segment lost 6 bases and the J segment 11 bases; nucleotides outside the gene matches: 11. The CDR3 has 13 residues. The CDR3 sequence is CAISGLAGDEQYF. The DNA of the CDR3 is TGTGCCATCAGCGGACTAGCTGGCGATGAGCAGTACTTC.

V is TRBV6-6 and J is TRBJ1-6; 7 bases match TRBD1. V shed 6 bases, J shed 7 bases, and the junction held 9 bases outside the gene matches. CDR3 length equals 15 residues. CDR1 and CDR2 from the germline V gene are MNHNY and SVGAGI (reference sequence). This chain's CDR3 is CASRDRDSKNSPLHF. In DNA form, the CDR3 reads TGTGCCAGCAGGGATCGGGACAGTAAAAATTCACCCCTCCACTTT.

This clonotype was counted only a few times. The V call is TRBV29-1, the J call TRBJ1-2; D possibly corresponds to TRBD1 (5 bases). From germline, CDR1 is SQVTM and CDR2 ANQGSEA. V dropped 4 bases and J dropped 2 bases, with 11 bases sitting between them. The CDR3 extends over 13 amino acids. The CDR3 loop reads CSVARQKNYGYTF. The CDR3 coding sequence is TGCAGCGTTGCCCGACAGAAAAACTATGGCTACACCTTC.

The genes are TRBV6-1 and TRBJ1-2; TRBD1 is a possible D gene (5 bases). The CDR3 runs 15 residues. V lost 3 bases and J 2 bases, leaving 13 bases between the germline ends. Germline V gene lookup returns CDR1 MNHNS and CDR2 SASEGT. The CDR3 reads CASSEMGGPNYGYTF. The CDR3 DNA reads TGTGCCAGCAGTGAGATGGGGGGTCCCAACTATGGCTACACCTTC.

V usage is TRBV14 and J usage is TRBJ2-7; D is possibly TRBD1 or TRBD2 (5 bases each). This CDR3 contains 16 residues. Germline-derived CDR1 and CDR2 are SGHDN and FVKESK. The V and J ends lost 1 base and 6 bases respectively, with 19 bases between them. CDR3: CASSQGDPNPLGEQYF. CDR3 nucleotides: TGTGCCAGCAGCCAAGGGGACCCCAATCCCCTTGGCGAGCAGTACTTC.

The gene calls are TRBV18 and TRBJ2-1; D unclear. Trimming removed 0 bases from V and 5 bases from J, with 11 bases in between. CDR1 is KGHSH and CDR2 is LQKENI in the germline V gene. The CDR3 spans 15 residues. CDR3 amino acids: CASSPPGRSNNEQFF. The CDR3 DNA reads as TGTGCCAGCTCACCACCGGGCAGGAGCAACAATGAGCAGTTCTTC. Combining the CDR3 with reference TRBV18 and TRBJ2-1 gives the whole variable domain NAGVMQNPRHLVRRRGQEARLRCSPMKGHSHVYWYRQLPEEGLKFMVYLQKENIIDESGMPKERFSAEFPKEGPSILRIQQVVRGDSAAYFCASSPPGRSNNEQFFGPGTRLTVL.

The rearrangement uses TRBV2 and TRBJ2-5; D is perhaps TRBD2 (6 bases). CDR1 SNHLY and CDR2 FYNNEI come from the germline V gene. Trimming removed 7 bases at V and 2 bases at J, with 11 bases between. The CDR3 has 13 amino acids. This chain's CDR3 is CASKGTEQETQYF. The CDR3 nucleotides read TGTGCCAGCAAGGGGACTGAGCAAGAGACCCAGTACTTC.

This clonotype was picked up a small number of times. The chain joins TRBV5-1 to TRBJ2-7; TRBD1 aligns across 7 bases. CDR3 size: 14 residues. After removal of 2 bases from V and 0 bases from J, the junction contained 2 bases not matched to a gene. In germline, CDR1 is SGHRS, CDR2 YFSETQ. CDR3 bases: TGCGCCAGCAGCTTTGGGGACAGCTCCTACGAGCAGTACTTC. It encodes CASSFGDSSYEQYF.

This clonotype was detected only a few times. The gene calls are TRBV4-3 and TRBJ2-5; no reliable D call. The J call may be faulty, since TRBJ2-7 better matches the DNA end. The CDR3 is 13 amino acids. Germline CDR1 is LGHNA and CDR2 is YSLEER. The CDR3 sequence is CASSQEIAYEQYF. The CDR3 DNA sequence: TGCGCCAGCAGCCAAGAAATTGCCTACGAGCAGTACTTC.

This clonotype showed up many times. The gene calls are TRBV7-9 and TRBJ1-2; no firm D call. Germline values: CDR1 SEHNR, CDR2 FQNEAQ (reference sequence). Between the trimmed V and J ends, which lost 1 base and 6 bases, there was a span of 12 bases. This CDR3 is built from 14 residues. CDR3 in DNA: TGTGCCAGCAGCTTAGGGCCTGCCCGCGATGGCTACACCTTC. Its protein is CASSLGPARDGYTF.

This clonotype was seen repeatedly, ten times or more. A much larger clonotype is one base distant, so this may be a read error. The chain employs TRBV27 and TRBJ2-1; D is perhaps TRBD1 or TRBD2 (5 bases each). Between the trimmed V and J ends, which lost 5 bases and 2 bases, there was a span of 13 bases. CDR1 is MNHEY and CDR2 is SMNVEV in the germline V gene (reference sequence). The CDR3 has 15 residues. The CDR3 region is CASSPGRATYNEQFF. The CDR3 DNA follows: TGTGCCAGCAGTCCGGGACGAGCGACCTACAATGAGCAGTTCTTC.

This clonotype came up a few times. The rearrangement links TRBV27 to TRBJ2-1; no reliable D call. Germline V gene data show CDR1 as MNHEY and CDR2 as SMNVEV (reference sequence). V lost 2 bases to trimming and J lost 8 bases, with 13 bases between them. The CDR3 runs 14 residues. DNA for the CDR3: TGTGCCAGCAGTTTAGCGGCAGGTGTAGATGAGCAGTTCTTC. This gives the protein CASSLAAGVDEQFF.

V and J are TRBV24-1 and TRBJ2-2; D remains unclear. With 8 bases removed from V and 0 bases from J, the gap between germline ends came to 9 bases. In germline, CDR1 is KGHDR, CDR2 SFDVKD. The length of the CDR3 is 14 residues. The DNA of the CDR3 is TGTGCCACCAATTCCAAGTCGAACACCGGGGAGCTGTTTTTT. It codes for CATNSKSNTGELFF.